The next 14 T cell receptor beta chains were all read from a single sample in a study of vaccination and CD4 T cells after COVID-19. Their antigens remain unidentified. Noted treatment: roughly 10-day PBMC culture with coronavirus spike peptide pools or control peptides (ViraFEST assay). Sequencing of cultured CD4+ T cell DNA used the Oncomine TCR Beta short-read assay. Each CDR3 protein is one row after TCRdb ran MiXCR on the PCR reads. Counted here are about 14,000 distinct CDR3 sequences, more than 45% occurring once; the ten biggest clones make up 6.5% to 9.5%. Sequenced sample: CD4+ T cells from blood, cultured in vitro. These receptors came from a human donor who had recovered from COVID-19.

This clonotype was seen only a few times. CDR3 amino acids: CASSSTGSRGDTQYF. The CDR3 DNA is TGTGCCAGTAGTAGCACTGGTTCCCGGGGGGATACGCAGTATTTT. This chain joins TRBV19 and TRBJ2-3; D is perhaps TRBD2 (6 bases). Trimming cost V 4 bases and J 6 bases, with 17 bases left between them. In germline, CDR1 is LNHDA, CDR2 SQIVND (reference sequence). The CDR3 spans 15 residues.

This rearrangement joins TRBV7-2 to TRBJ2-1, with 8 bases that match TRBD2. V trimming: 5 bases; J trimming: 0 bases; junction bases outside the gene matches: 6. The CDR3 spans 16 residues. Per germline, CDR1 SGHTA and CDR2 FQGNSA. In DNA form, the CDR3 reads TGTGCCAGCAGCGCCAGACTAGCGAACTCCTACAATGAGCAGTTCTTC. Translating gives CASSARLANSYNEQFF.

This clonotype was observed a few times. The chain carries TRBV2 and TRBJ1-2; D not resolved. Germline CDR1 SNHLY, CDR2 FYNNEI. This CDR3 comprises 16 residues. Between the trimmed V and J ends, which lost 6 bases and 4 bases, there was a span of 21 bases. The CDR3 loop reads CASSSTGPNLGYGYTF. The DNA for the CDR3 is TGTGCCAGCAGCAGCACCGGGCCTAACTTGGGCTATGGCTACACCTTC. Full variable domain (rest looked up from reference TRBV2 and TRBJ1-2): EPEVTQTPSHQVTQMGQEVILRCVPISNHLYFYWYRQILGQKVEFLVSFYNNEISEKSEIFDDQFSVERPDGSNFTLKIRSTKLEDSAMYFCASSSTGPNLGYGYTFGSGTRLTVV.

The CDR3 spells CASSGQGYNSPLHF. CDR3 nucleotide sequence: TGTGCCAGCAGTGGACAGGGGTATAATTCACCCCTCCACTTT. The chain uses TRBV2 and TRBJ1-6, with TRBD1 matching 8 bases. There are 14 residues in the CDR3. Germline CDR1 reads SNHLY; CDR2 reads FYNNEI. The trim removed 4 bases at V and 4 bases at J, leaving 0 bases unmatched.

The chain carries TRBV5-4 and TRBJ2-3; 12 bases match TRBD2. V shed 2 bases, J shed 0 bases, and the junction held 4 bases outside the gene matches. The CDR3 consists of 17 residues. Germline V gene data show CDR1 as SGHNT and CDR2 as YYREEE (reference sequence). Here the CDR3 DNA reads TGTGCCAGCAGCTTAAGGACTAGCGGGGCTAGCACAGATACGCAGTATTTT. Its translation is CASSLRTSGASTDTQYF.

The chain joins TRBV20-1 to TRBJ2-2, with 7 bases identical to TRBD1. CDR1 DFQATT and CDR2 SNEGSKA come from the germline V gene (reference sequence). Unmatched junction bases numbered 4, after V lost 3 bases and J lost 6 bases. The CDR3 runs to 13 residues. The CDR3 DNA is TGCAGTGCTAGGAGGACAGGTGCCGGGGAGCTGTTTTTT. It encodes CSARRTGAGELFF.

The chain combines TRBV2 with TRBJ1-5; D unclear. V was trimmed by 7 bases and J by 4 bases, leaving 17 bases between them. Germline V gives CDR1 SNHLY, CDR2 FYNNEI. There are 15 residues in the CDR3. CDR3 in amino acids: CASMRVGQANQPQHF. CDR3 coding DNA: TGTGCCAGCATGAGGGTTGGCCAGGCAAATCAGCCCCAGCATTTT. The whole variable domain, remainder taken from reference TRBV2 and TRBJ1-5, is EPEVTQTPSHQVTQMGQEVILRCVPISNHLYFYWYRQILGQKVEFLVSFYNNEISEKSEIFDDQFSVERPDGSNFTLKIRSTKLEDSAMYFCASMRVGQANQPQHFGDGTRLSIL.

V usage is TRBV19 and J usage is TRBJ2-2; 12 bases align to TRBD2. This CDR3 contains 16 residues. Germline CDR1 reads LNHDA; CDR2 reads SQIVND (reference sequence). Trimming cost V 8 bases and J 4 bases; bases outside gene matches: 8. As DNA, the CDR3 is TGTGCCAGTCGGACTAGCGGGGAGGTGGGCACCGGGGAGCTGTTTTTT. Its translation: CASRTSGEVGTGELFF.

This clonotype has a single count. The rearrangement uses TRBV6-5 and TRBJ2-1; 9 bases match TRBD2. Per the germline V gene, CDR1 is MNHEY and CDR2 is SVGAGI. This CDR3 has 18 residues. V lost 1 base, J lost 1 base, and 8 bases stayed unmatched. The CDR3 region is CASSYFSGLAGSYNEQFF. The CDR3 DNA reads as TGTGCCAGCAGTTACTTTTCGGGGCTAGCGGGGTCCTACAATGAGCAGTTCTTC.

V usage is TRBV7-9 and J usage is TRBJ1-2; no definite D call. V was clipped by 5 bases and J by 1 base, with 5 bases between them. The germline V gene encodes CDR1 SEHNR and CDR2 FQNEAQ (reference sequence). The CDR3 covers 12 residues. CDR3 sequence reads: CASSASNYGYTF. In DNA form, the CDR3 reads TGTGCCAGCAGCGCCAGTAACTATGGCTACACCTTC.

J is TRBJ2-3 and V is TRBV18, with TRBD1 matching 7 bases. CDR1 is KGHSH and CDR2 is LQKENI in the germline V gene. CDR3 size: 16 residues. Trimming removed 3 bases from V and 3 bases from J; junction bases left unmatched: 9. As DNA, the CDR3 is TGTGCCAGCTCACCTCCTACAGGGGTGGGTACAGATACGCAGTATTTT. Protein product: CASSPPTGVGTDTQYF.

The CDR3 DNA follows: TGTGCCAGCGCTGGGACAGGGGGCGACTATGGCTACACCTTC. Translated: CASAGTGGDYGYTF. This chain links TRBV2 with TRBJ1-2, with 12 bases aligning to TRBD1. The V and J ends lost 8 bases and 3 bases, in that order; junction bases with no gene match: 4. This CDR3 is built from 14 residues. The V gene's germline CDR1 is SNHLY and CDR2 FYNNEI.

This chain joins TRBV20-1 and TRBJ1-1, with D perhaps TRBD1 (6 bases). The V end was cut by 6 bases, the J end by 5 bases, with 10 bases between. The germline CDR1 and CDR2 sequences are DFQATT and SNEGSKA (reference sequence). The CDR3 runs to 11 residues. The CDR3 coding sequence is TGCAGTGCGAGGGGGGTTACTGAAGCTTTCTTT. Its translation: CSARGVTEAFF.

This clonotype was seen a handful of times. The chain has TRBV20-1 and TRBJ2-2, with D tentatively TRBD2 (7 bases). V was pared by 4 bases and J by 4 bases, with 16 bases between. Germline V gives CDR1 DFQATT, CDR2 SNEGSKA (reference sequence). The length of the CDR3 is 15 residues. This CDR3 reads CSANDAGASTGELFF. The DNA for the CDR3 is TGCAGTGCTAACGATGCGGGGGCCAGCACCGGGGAGCTGTTTTTT.